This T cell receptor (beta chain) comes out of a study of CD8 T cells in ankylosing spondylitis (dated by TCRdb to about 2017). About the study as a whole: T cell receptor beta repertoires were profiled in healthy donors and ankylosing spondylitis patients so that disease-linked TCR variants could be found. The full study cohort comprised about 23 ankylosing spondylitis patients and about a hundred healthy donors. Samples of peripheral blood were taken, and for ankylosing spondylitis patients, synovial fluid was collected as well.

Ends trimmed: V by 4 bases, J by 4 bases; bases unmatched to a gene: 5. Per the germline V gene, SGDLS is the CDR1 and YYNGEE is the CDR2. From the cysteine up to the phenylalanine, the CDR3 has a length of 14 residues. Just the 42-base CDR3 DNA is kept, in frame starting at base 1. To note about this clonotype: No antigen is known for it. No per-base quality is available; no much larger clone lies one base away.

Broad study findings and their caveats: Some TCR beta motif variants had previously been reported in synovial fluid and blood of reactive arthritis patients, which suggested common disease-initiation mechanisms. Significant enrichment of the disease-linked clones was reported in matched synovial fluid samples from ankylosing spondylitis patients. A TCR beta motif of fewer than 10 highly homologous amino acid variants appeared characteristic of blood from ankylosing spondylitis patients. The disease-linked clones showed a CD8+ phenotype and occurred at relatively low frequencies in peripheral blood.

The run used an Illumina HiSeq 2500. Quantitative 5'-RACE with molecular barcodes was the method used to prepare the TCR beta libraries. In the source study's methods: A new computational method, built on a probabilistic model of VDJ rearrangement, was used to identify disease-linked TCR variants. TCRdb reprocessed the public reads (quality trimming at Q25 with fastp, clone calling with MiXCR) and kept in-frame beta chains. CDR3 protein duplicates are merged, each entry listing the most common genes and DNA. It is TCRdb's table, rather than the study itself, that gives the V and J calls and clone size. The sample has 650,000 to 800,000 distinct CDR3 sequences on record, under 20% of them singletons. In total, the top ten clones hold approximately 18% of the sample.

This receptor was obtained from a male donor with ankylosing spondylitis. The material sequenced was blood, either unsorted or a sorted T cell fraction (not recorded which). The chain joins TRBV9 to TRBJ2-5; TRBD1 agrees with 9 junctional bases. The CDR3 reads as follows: CASSTGQGGETQYF. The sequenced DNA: TGTGCCAGCAGCACGGGACAGGGTGGAGAGACCCAGTACTTC.